This T cell receptor beta chain was identified in a study of T cell responses to AZD1222 COVID-19 vaccine (TCRdb year 2021). Study-wide context: AZD1222 recipients whose second dose came at about 4 weeks and those whose second dose came at about 12 weeks were combined into one group, since spike-specific TCR depth and breadth did not differ between the two schedules. TCR sequencing covered roughly 230 trial participants: around 210 given two doses of AZD1222 and 26 given two doses of MenACWY control vaccine. Enrollment into the trials was organized by age into subgroups of 18-55, 56-69 and 70-plus years, and those subgroups contained roughly 150, 30 and 60 TCR-sequenced participants, respectively. The paper's findings and limits, for the study overall: After two AZD1222 doses, spike-specific TCR breadth and depth were significantly higher than at day 0 and than in MenACWY recipients. The 56-69-year group was small, and its depth increase did not reach significance, likely because of low power. Most participants were white British and females outnumbered males, and the authors suggested that clonal diversity may have been underestimated. Conclusions about previously exposed vaccinees are limited, since just a handful of AZD1222 recipients were seropositive for SARS-CoV-2 at baseline. Because no samples from the day 14 peak response were available, repertoires could be characterized only after the peak T cell response. CD4 TCRs associated with the vaccine covered the entire spike protein, and the dominant responses were in regions 160-218 and 743-854. Reportedly, almost half of the unique spike-specific TCRs recognized epitopes lying outside the regions that are mutated in the B.1.351 and B.1.1.7 variants.

Interpreted using the paper, the time point label stands for: baseline before first vaccination. The vaccinee samples were drawn from two UK trials, COV001 and COV002, one of which was a single-blind randomized controlled phase 2/3 trial testing AZD1222 (ChAdOx1 nCoV-19) in healthy adults. For TCRbeta chain sequencing, PBMC samples were collected from trial participants at day 0 and at day 28 after the second dose. The CDR3 regions of human TCRbeta chains were subjected to immunosequencing. In the authors' own workflow: Repertoire TCRs were matched against a reference library of SARS-CoV-2-specific TCRs generated with the MIRA antigen-specificity platform. Breadth meant the fraction of unique TCRs that were SARS-CoV-2-associated, whereas depth meant the fraction of total T cells that were SARS-CoV-2-associated. Using the MIRA data, every spike-specific TCR was mapped to the spike region that the TCR reacted to and assigned to either a CD4 or a CD8 class. Log10-transformed breadth and depth values were compared by one-way ANOVA with Sidak's multiple comparisons tests. The table was pulled from immuneACCESS by TCRdb, which kept in-frame rearrangements only. Such tables lose some clones; where checked, under half of the loss comes from unresolved V genes, and the rest has no known cause. V, J and clone size derive from that table, while D and trimming were established from the DNA sequence. Recorded for this sample are 200,000 or so clones; roughly 93% of them occurred a single time. The ten largest clones add up to 0.99% of the sample.

There are a few counts of this clone. The specificity of this receptor is unknown. Base quality data are lacking; no much larger clone is found one base away. The CDR3 covers 19 residues, taking in both the cysteine and the phenylalanine. Kept here is only the CDR3 DNA, which spans 57 bases and is read in frame from base 1. The V end loses 3 bases and the J end loses 0 bases, and a stretch of 21 bases separates them. CDR1 MDHEN and CDR2 SYDVKM are derived from the germline V gene. The receptor was derived from an adult in good health. Recombination joined TRBV28 with TRBJ1-5; the D gene is possibly TRBD1, with 6 bases matching. The material was peripheral blood, obtained on day 0 of AZD1222 vaccination. This receptor has the CDR3 CASSFLDWTETYSNQPQHF. The bases read TGTGCCAGCAGTTTCCTTGACTGGACAGAAACATATAGCAATCAGCCCCAGCATTTT.